This passage covers 17 T cell receptor beta chains from one sample sequenced in a study of blood T cell repertoires in COVID-19 (dated by TCRdb to 2020 to 2021). Libraries were built with the immunoSEQ multiplex PCR assay. TCRdb retrieved this table from immuneACCESS and kept in-frame rearrangements only. Not all clones are present; in checked studies, unresolved V genes account for under half, and no reason is known for the remainder. The sample includes under 95,000 clones, with around 88% observed a single time. The ten most abundant clones make up approximately 19% of the sample. The material sequenced was peripheral blood. Source of these receptors: a woman of 80 years or more with acute or convalescent COVID-19.

This clone was seen a few times. The V gene is TRBV18, the J gene TRBJ2-7, with D maybe TRBD2 (6 bases). This CDR3 spans 12 amino acids. Trimming stripped 3 bases from V and 6 bases from J, with 9 bases between. Germline lookup yields CDR1 KGHSH and CDR2 LQKENI. The chain's CDR3 is CASSPDGGEQYF. The CDR3 region has the DNA TGTGCCAGCTCACCGGACGGGGGCGAGCAGTACTTC.

V gene TRBV6-4 combines with J gene TRBJ1-6, with 7 bases lining up with TRBD1. Germline V gene sequence: CDR1 MRHNA, CDR2 SNTAGT. The CDR3 extends over 14 amino acids. The V segment lost 6 bases and the J segment 9 bases; nucleotides outside the gene matches: 8. The CDR3 bases are TGTGCCAGCAGCCAAACAGGGGTGGGTTCACCCCTCCACTTT. Translating it yields CASSQTGVGSPLHF.

The chain is built from TRBV7-2 and TRBJ2-7; weak D call: TRBD1 (7 bases). Germline lookup yields CDR1 SGHTA and CDR2 FQGNSA. The CDR3 sequence is 14 residues long. V shed 1 base and J shed 3 bases, with 10 bases lying between them. CDR3 in amino acids: CASSLVRGDYEQYF. The CDR3 region has the DNA TGTGCCAGCAGCTTAGTCAGGGGGGACTACGAGCAGTACTTC.

This clone was observed a handful of times. The V gene is TRBV19, the J gene TRBJ1-1; possible D gene TRBD1, 5 bases. The CDR3 has 17 amino acids. Trimming took off 2 bases at V and 3 bases at J, with 19 bases between the two ends. Germline CDR1 reads LNHDA; CDR2 reads SQIVND (reference sequence). CDR3 amino acids: CASSIWGLLTPDTEAFF. The CDR3 DNA sequence: TGTGCCAGTAGTATATGGGGACTCCTCACCCCGGACACTGAAGCTTTCTTT.

The rearrangement uses TRBV14 and TRBJ2-7, with D maybe TRBD1 (6 bases). V shed 4 bases and J shed 3 bases, with 10 bases lying between them. This CDR3 comprises 13 residues. Per germline, CDR1 SGHDN and CDR2 FVKESK. CDR3 DNA sequence: TGTGCCAGCAGCCGGGACATTTACTACGAGCAGTACTTC. Translated, it gives CASSRDIYYEQYF.

This sequence joins TRBV12-3 or TRBV12-4 and TRBJ2-1; D might be TRBD2 (5 bases). The CDR3 contains 13 residues. V gave up 5 bases and J gave up 10 bases, with 15 bases separating them. The CDR3 reads CASSQGPPGEQFF. The CDR3 DNA follows: TGTGCCAGCAGTCAAGGACCCCCGGGGGAGCAGTTCTTC.

The chain links TRBV5-1 to TRBJ1-1; tentatively, D is TRBD1 (5 bases). The CDR3 length is 16 residues. In germline, CDR1 is SGHRS, CDR2 YFSETQ. V gave up 4 bases and J gave up 1 base, with 17 bases separating them. In nucleotides, the CDR3 is TGCGCCAGCAGCCCCGACCGCGGGACGGGGAACACTGAAGCTTTCTTT. This encodes CASSPDRGTGNTEAFF. Full variable domain (rest looked up from reference TRBV5-1 and TRBJ1-1): KAGVTQTPRYLIKTRGQQVTLSCSPISGHRSVSWYQQTPGQGLQFLFEYFSETQRNKGNFPGRFSGRQFSNSRSEMNVSTLELGDSALYLCASSPDRGTGNTEAFFGQGTRLTVV.

This clone showed up just a few times. A junction end diverges from the germline sequence, so it may reflect a read error. The chain links TRBV7-3 to TRBJ2-4, with 9 bases lining up with TRBD1. The CDR3 covers 14 residues. Germline V CDR1 and CDR2: SGHTA, FQGTGA. This chain's CDR3 is CASSPGTGLGIQYF. The CDR3 DNA sequence: TGTGCCAGCAGCCCCGGGACAGGGCTCGGCATTCAGTACTTT.

The chain links TRBV28 to TRBJ2-1, with D tentatively TRBD1 (6 bases). V shed 5 bases and J shed 9 bases, with 20 bases lying between them. Germline CDR1 MDHEN, CDR2 SYDVKM. The CDR3 has 15 residues. The CDR3 sequence: CASSQPRTATVEQFF. Here the CDR3 DNA reads TGTGCCAGCAGTCAGCCACGGACAGCAACTGTTGAGCAGTTCTTC.

V usage is TRBV5-1 and J usage is TRBJ2-1, with D possibly TRBD2 on 5 matching bases. Trimming removed 0 bases from V and 6 bases from J, with 13 bases in between. CDR3 length equals 15 residues. CDR1 is SGHRS, CDR2 YFSETQ, per germline. CDR3: CASSLEARAGNEQFF. The DNA for the CDR3 is TGCGCCAGCAGCTTGGAGGCGCGGGCGGGCAATGAGCAGTTCTTC.

The V call is TRBV7-9, the J call TRBJ2-3, with 7 bases lining up with TRBD1. This CDR3 is 16 amino acids long. CDR1 SEHNR and CDR2 FQNEAQ come from the germline V gene (reference sequence). V was clipped by 5 bases and J by 2 bases; unmatched bases: 10. CDR3 region: CASSRGQASITDTQYF. The DNA for the CDR3 is TGTGCCAGCAGCCGAGGACAGGCCTCCATCACAGATACGCAGTATTTT.

The chain uses TRBV15 and TRBJ1-4; 7 nucleotides match TRBD1. Germline CDR1 and CDR2: LNHNV and YYDKDF (reference sequence). J lost 6 bases, V lost 0 bases, and 4 bases had no gene match. The CDR3 consists of 15 residues. The CDR3 region is CATSRDGRGDEKLFF. DNA for the CDR3: TGTGCCACCAGCAGAGATGGCAGGGGGGATGAAAAACTGTTTTTT.

The chain recombines TRBV5-1 with TRBJ1-2, with a weak D call TRBD1 (5 bases). The V gene's germline CDR1 is SGHRS and CDR2 YFSETQ. V was clipped by 4 bases and J by 4 bases, with 20 bases between them. The CDR3 loop spans 16 amino acids. This chain's CDR3 is CASSTTGGHAAYGYTF. In DNA, the CDR3 is TGCGCCAGCAGCACTACCGGTGGACACGCAGCCTATGGCTACACCTTC.

The V call is TRBV5-6, the J call TRBJ1-2; TRBD1 matches at 8 bases. V dropped 0 bases and J dropped 4; count of bases not matched to a gene: 2. This CDR3 is 14 amino acids long. Germline V gene sequence: CDR1 SGHDT, CDR2 YYEEEE. The CDR3 region is CASSLADRVYGYTF. The CDR3 region has the DNA TGTGCCAGCAGCTTGGCGGACAGGGTCTATGGCTACACCTTC. The complete variable domain, with remaining parts taken from reference TRBV5-6 and TRBJ1-2, reads DAGVTQSPTHLIKTRGQQVTLRCSPKSGHDTVSWYQQALGQGPQFIFQYYEEEERQRGNFPDRFSGHQFPNYSSELNVNALLLGDSALYLCASSLADRVYGYTFGSGTRLTVV.

Concerning this clone itself: Sequence at one end of the junction differs from germline and may be a read error. The chain carries TRBV18 and TRBJ2-7; 7 bases are a match to TRBD1. Germline V gives CDR1 KGHSH, CDR2 LQKENI. The CDR3 has 14 amino acids. The chain's CDR3 is CASSPPTGRLGLFF. The CDR3 DNA is TGTGCCAGCTCACCACCGACAGGGCGGCTTGGTCTGTTTTTC.

The chain employs TRBV24-1 and TRBJ2-1; TRBD2 matches 11 bases. Germline V gene lookup returns CDR1 KGHDR and CDR2 SFDVKD. This CDR3 spans 14 amino acids. J was trimmed by 6 bases and V by 9 bases; bases with no gene match: 6. The CDR3 DNA is TGTGCCACCGCCGGGACTAGCGGACGCAATGAGCAGTTCTTC. Its translation: CATAGTSGRNEQFF.

The V call is TRBV9, the J call TRBJ1-5; 7 bases are a match to TRBD1. This CDR3 contains 15 residues. Germline values: CDR1 SGDLS, CDR2 YYNGEE. Unmatched junction bases numbered 8, after V lost 3 bases and J lost 5 bases. The CDR3 loop is CASSAQGDSHQPQHF. The CDR3 DNA reads TGTGCCAGCAGCGCCCAGGGGGACTCTCATCAGCCCCAGCATTTT.